This T cell receptor beta chain derives from a study of TET2 disruption in CD19-targeted CAR T cells. CDR3 length: 15 amino acids. Germline CDR1 MDHEN, CDR2 SYDVKM. Trimming shortened V by 7 bases and J by 2 bases, and 15 bases separated the two germline ends. Judged by frequency, this clone is medium-sized (0.01 to 0.1%). Its antigen is as yet unknown. Read sequence stops 3 residues before the CDR3 end, and the germline J gene provides the missing end. The assay was immunoSEQ multiplex PCR, and TCRdb's table has in-frame clones only and misses some. This sample contains some 2,000 clones. Treatment reported: autologous CTL019 cells: CD19 CAR with 4-1BB and CD3 zeta domains. The CD19 CAR carried TCR zeta and 4-1BB signaling domains. Leukapheresis of peripheral blood supplied the T cells used to manufacture CTL019.

V is TRBV28 and J is TRBJ1-5; weak D call: TRBD1 (5 bases). This receptor was identified in a man between 65 and 85 years old with chronic lymphocytic leukemia. The input for sequencing was CD8+ T cells sorted from cultured blood T cells, taken for CD19 CAR T cell therapy. The CDR3 DNA, read in part, is TGTGCCAGCATCTTGGGACTTTCGGGCAATCAGCCC. Its translation is CASILGLSGNQP. The whole CDR3 is CASILGLSGNQPQHF.